Each of the 31 T cell receptor beta chains below was sequenced from the same sample in a study of T cells in women clearing cervical HPV infection. Here immunoSEQ multiplex PCR was the method, and the copy in TCRdb shows in-frame clones only, minus some. Recorded for this sample: 20,000 to 25,000 clones. The sample taken for sequencing was blood buffy coat. The source is a woman between 18 and 75 years old with a cervical HPV16 infection that either progressed to CIN3+ or cleared (not recorded which).

On this clone: The CDR3 is cut off 3 residues early in the read; its end comes from the germline J gene. Other DNA sequences in this sample translate to the same CDR3. The chain recombines TRBV19 with TRBJ1-3; D uncertain. The V and J ends lost 7 bases and 0 bases respectively, with 10 bases between them. Germline loops: CDR1 LNHDA, CDR2 SQIVND (reference sequence). The CDR3 is made up of 14 amino acids. The DNA read from the CDR3 is TGTGCCAGTACCTCGGGTGGCTCTGGAAACACC. This encodes CASTSGGSGNT. The full-length CDR3 reads as CASTSGGSGNTIYF. The variable domain in full, completed from reference TRBV19 and TRBJ1-3, reads DGGITQSPKYLFRKEGQNVTLSCEQNLNHDAMYWYRQDPGQGLRLIYYSQIVNDFQKGDIAEGYSVSREKKESFPLTVTSAQKNPTAFYLCASTSGGSGNTIYFGEGSWLTVV.

For this clone: The read halts 3 residues ahead of the CDR3 end, with the missing end drawn from the germline J gene. The chain carries TRBV7-9 and TRBJ2-4, with a tentative D call TRBD2 (5 bases). The CDR3 has 11 residues. CDR1 is SEHNR, CDR2 FQNEAQ, per germline (reference sequence). CDR3 loop: CATSAGYGQYF. CDR3 DNA (partial): TGTGCCACCTCCGCGGGCTATGGT.

Comment on this clone: Read data end 3 residues before the CDR3 end; the end is taken from the germline J gene. V is TRBV6-2 or TRBV6-3 and J is TRBJ2-7; 7 bases are a match to TRBD2. CDR1 is MNHEY and CDR2 is SVGEGT in the germline V gene. The CDR3 loop spans 17 amino acids. The trim removed 4 bases at V and 6 bases at J, leaving 18 bases unmatched. The covered CDR3 bases are TGTGCCAGCAGTTTCCTCTCACACGGGACTACCCCTTTCGAG. It specifies CASSFLSHGTTPFE. The whole CDR3 region reads CASSFLSHGTTPFEQYF.

About this clone itself: The CDR3 goes on 3 residues after the read ends, and that part is filled in from the germline J gene. The chain combines TRBV5-1 with TRBJ2-7, with 7 positions matching TRBD1. The V and J ends lost 3 bases and 0 bases, in that order; junction bases with no gene match: 3. Germline V lookup: CDR1 SGHRS, CDR2 YFSETQ. This CDR3 comprises 14 residues. CDR3 sequence reads: CASSSQGDSYEQYF. CDR3 bases read: TGCGCCAGCAGCTCTCAGGGGGACTCCTACGAG.

Notes on this clone: The read ends 3 residues early relative to the CDR3; the germline J gene fills the gap. This chain uses TRBV11-1 with TRBJ2-4; 9 bases are shared with TRBD1. V trimming: 1 base; J trimming: 8 bases; junction bases outside the gene matches: 3. Germline CDR1 reads SGHAT; CDR2 reads FQDESV (reference sequence). This CDR3 has 14 amino acids. The CDR3 sequence is CASSLETGGDIQYF. The sequenced part of the CDR3 DNA is TGTGCCAGCAGCTTAGAGACAGGGGGAGACATT.

On this clone: The CDR3 is cut off 3 residues early in the read; its end comes from the germline J gene. V and J are TRBV7-9 and TRBJ2-2; 7 bases are shared with TRBD1. There are 14 residues in the CDR3. Germline values: CDR1 SEHNR, CDR2 FQNEAQ (reference sequence). CDR3 DNA (partial): TGTGCCAGCAGCCCGGGACAGACTAATGAAAAG. It codes for CASSPGQTNEK. The whole CDR3 region reads CASSPGQTNEKLFF. The full variable domain, completed using reference TRBV7-9 and TRBJ2-2, is DTGVSQNPRHKITKRGQNVTFRCDPISEHNRLYWYRQTLGQGPEFLTYFQNEAQLEKSRLLSDRFSAERPKGSFSTLEIQRTEQGDSAMYLCASSPGQTNEKLFFGEGSRLTVL.

About this clone: One end of the junction does not line up with germline, which may come from a read error. The read terminates 3 residues ahead of where the CDR3 ends, so the germline J gene completes it. Other DNA sequences in this sample translate to the same CDR3. The chain links TRBV5-1 to TRBJ1-2, with D hard to call. CDR3 length equals 14 residues. Germline CDR1 reads SGHRS; CDR2 reads YFSETQ. The CDR3 bases that were read are TGCGCCAGCAGCTTAAACAACCCCACGTATGGT. Translating it yields CASSLNNPTYG. From start to end, the CDR3 is CASSLNNPTYGYTF.

A remark on this clone: The CDR3 extends 3 residues past the end of the read, so its final part is completed from the germline J gene. The chain combines TRBV30 with TRBJ2-3, with D perhaps TRBD1 (5 bases). The germline V and J ends were trimmed by 2 bases and 5 bases, with 8 bases remaining between them. Germline loops: CDR1 GTSNPN, CDR2 SVGIG (reference sequence). The CDR3 covers 12 residues. The CDR3 sequence: CAWSSQGDTQYF. The sequenced CDR3 bases are TGTGCCTGGAGTTCCCAGGGAGATACG.

A word on this clone: Read coverage stops 3 residues before the CDR3 terminus; the germline J gene supplies the remainder. The chain combines TRBV5-1 with TRBJ2-4; 8 bases align to TRBD1. Germline V gene sequence: CDR1 SGHRS, CDR2 YFSETQ. This CDR3 comprises 14 residues. The CDR3 loop reads CASSSGGGNQPQYF. Partial CDR3 DNA: TGCGCCAGCAGCTCAGGGGGCGGCAATCAGCCT.

Comment on this clone: Relative to the germline gene, one junction end is altered; a read error may explain this. The read halts 3 residues ahead of the CDR3 end, with the missing end drawn from the germline J gene. This rearrangement joins TRBV7-6 to TRBJ2-7; D gene ambiguous. Per the germline V gene, CDR1 is SGHVS and CDR2 is FNYEAQ. The CDR3 length is 15 residues. The CDR3 is CASRFDAVSSYEQYF. The sequenced CDR3 bases are TGTGCCAGCCGCTTTGACGCGGTGAGCTCCTACGAG.

With respect to this clone: The sequenced fragment ends 3 residues before the CDR3 boundary, so the rest is inferred from the germline J gene. The chain couples TRBV20-1 to TRBJ2-7; 7 bases agree with TRBD2. The CDR3 extends over 15 amino acids. Germline lookup yields CDR1 DFQATT and CDR2 SNEGSKA (reference sequence). J gave up 5 bases and V 0 bases, and 10 bases lay outside the gene matches. The CDR3 region is CSARDPGGSVDEQYF. The DNA read from the CDR3 is TGCAGTGCTAGAGATCCTGGCGGGAGCGTCGACGAG.

For this clone: The sequence runs out 3 residues before the end of the CDR3; the remainder is reconstructed from the germline J gene. The rearrangement uses TRBV19 and TRBJ2-4; TRBD1 matches at 10 bases. This CDR3 comprises 14 residues. Germline CDR1 is LNHDA and CDR2 is SQIVND (reference sequence). The covered CDR3 bases are TGTGCCAGTAGTGCCCAGACAGGGGGCGGAGGT. As protein: CASSAQTGGGG. The whole CDR3 region reads CASSAQTGGGGQYF.

Note on this clone: The CDR3 end falls 3 residues outside the read, so it is completed with the germline J gene. The chain couples TRBV13 to TRBJ2-7; 7 nucleotides agree with TRBD2. CDR3 length equals 14 residues. V lost 4 bases to trimming and J lost 5 bases; unmatched junction nucleotides: 8. Germline V gene lookup returns CDR1 PRHDT and CDR2 FYEKMQ (reference sequence). CDR3 bases read: TGTGCCAGCAGCTCGACCGGGACTAATGACGAG. This gives the protein CASSSTGTNDE. The CDR3, in full, reads CASSSTGTNDEQYF.

The CDR3 here is CASSLGQGAIDTQYF. The CDR3 bases that were read are TGTGCCAGCAGCTTAGGGCAGGGTGCTATCGATACG. The V call is TRBV11-2, the J call TRBJ2-3; a possible D gene is TRBD1 (5 bases). The missing CDR3 end, 3 residues past where the read stops, is filled in from the germline J gene. This CDR3 has 15 amino acids. The germline V gene has CDR1 SGHAT and CDR2 FQNNGV. With 1 base removed from V and 6 bases from J, the gap between germline ends came to 14 bases.

Turning to this clone: The CDR3 end is not reached by the read, which stops 3 residues before it; the germline J gene fills it in. The chain recombines TRBV2 with TRBJ1-5; D is unresolved. V was cut by 7 bases and J by 4 bases, with 14 bases left in between. Germline V gene lookup returns CDR1 SNHLY and CDR2 FYNNEI. This CDR3 region has 14 residues. The CDR3 reads CASNGVGGNQPQHF. The sequenced part of the CDR3 DNA is TGTGCCAGCAACGGGGTTGGAGGGAATCAGCCC.

To note about this clone: Coverage ceases 3 residues before the CDR3 finishes, and the germline J gene fills in the end. V usage is TRBV7-2 and J usage is TRBJ2-5; a weak D match, TRBD1 (6 bases). Germline CDR1 and CDR2: SGHTA and FQGNSA. The CDR3 loop spans 13 amino acids. Trimming took 6 bases from V and 2 from J, leaving 10 bases between them. The CDR3 bases that were read are TGTGCCAGCAGTTTCGGACAGCAAGAGACC. It yields the protein CASSFGQQET. The full CDR3 reads CASSFGQQETQYF.

Of note for this clone: The read stops 3 residues short of the end of the CDR3; the missing end is completed from the germline J gene. This sequence joins TRBV20-1 and TRBJ2-2, with TRBD1 matching 7 bases. Germline lookup yields CDR1 DFQATT and CDR2 SNEGSKA (reference sequence). The CDR3 loop spans 15 amino acids. The J segment lost 1 base and the V segment lost 0 bases, leaving 2 bases of the junction unmatched. The CDR3 DNA, read in part, is TGCAGTGCTAGAGACTGGACAGGGAACACCGGGGAG. It encodes CSARDWTGNTGE. The entire CDR3 sequence reads CSARDWTGNTGELFF.

CDR3 loop: CASSDARGQPQHF. The DNA read from the CDR3 is TGCGCCAGCAGTGATGCGCGGGGTCAGCCC. This chain uses TRBV10-1 with TRBJ1-5; no firm D call. The read falls 3 residues short of the CDR3 end, and the missing part is taken from the germline J gene. With 3 bases removed from V and 6 bases from J, the gap between germline ends came to 9 bases. Germline V gene sequence: CDR1 WNHNN, CDR2 SYGVQD (reference sequence). CDR3 length: 13 amino acids.

Regarding this clone: The read terminates 3 residues ahead of where the CDR3 ends, so the germline J gene completes it. This chain connects TRBV4-1 to TRBJ2-7, with D maybe TRBD2 (6 bases). Germline V gene data show CDR1 as MGHRA and CDR2 as YSYEKL. The V gene lost 0 bases and the J gene lost 3 bases, with 12 bases spanning the gap. The CDR3 consists of 15 residues. The DNA read from the CDR3 is TGCGCCAGCAGCCAAGAAGGCCGGACTAACTACGAG. Encoded protein: CASSQEGRTNYE. From start to end, the CDR3 is CASSQEGRTNYEQYF.

Turning to this clone: The CDR3 goes on 3 residues after the read ends, and that part is filled in from the germline J gene. J is TRBJ2-2 and V is TRBV5-5; TRBD1 aligns across 7 bases. Per the germline V gene, CDR1 is SGHKS and CDR2 is YYEKEE (reference sequence). The CDR3 sequence is 14 residues long. The sequenced part of the CDR3 DNA is TGTGCCAGCAGCTTGGGAGGGGGCAGTGAAAAG. Its protein is CASSLGGGSEK. The full-length CDR3 reads as CASSLGGGSEKLFF.

Remarks on this clone: The junction and the germline gene differ at one end; a read error may be behind it. The read comes to an end 3 residues before the CDR3 does, leaving the germline J gene to fill in the end. Other nucleotide sequences from this sample produce the same CDR3. This chain joins TRBV2 and TRBJ1-3; D perhaps matches TRBD1 (5 bases). There are 17 residues in the CDR3. Germline values: CDR1 SNHLY, CDR2 FYNNEI. The DNA read from the CDR3 is TGTGCCAGCAGTGACTCGGGAAGGGGCGCTGGTGGAAACACG. This encodes CASSDSGRGAGGNT. The whole CDR3 is CASSDSGRGAGGNTIYF.

In the case of this clone: Sequencing ends 3 residues short of the CDR3 end; the germline J gene provides the rest. J is TRBJ2-5 and V is TRBV6-4; TRBD1 matches at 12 bases. This CDR3 is 18 amino acids long. Germline V gives CDR1 MRHNA, CDR2 SNTAGT. Losses at the gene ends were 2 bases for V and 2 bases for J; bases not matched to a gene: 9. CDR3 bases read: TGTGCCAGCAGTGACCGGGACAGGGGGCGGCGGAGACAAGAGACC. Protein sequence: CASSDRDRGRRRQET. The whole CDR3 reads CASSDRDRGRRRQETQYF.

Concerning this clone: The read falls 3 residues short of the CDR3 end, and the missing part is taken from the germline J gene. The V and J genes are TRBV5-3 and TRBJ1-2; D uncertain. TRBV5-3 qualifies as an ORF whose function is uncertain. This CDR3 region has 17 residues. The sequenced part of the CDR3 DNA is TGTGCCAGAAGCTTCGTATTTGGACTAGGAAGTACCAATGAG. Protein: CARSFVFGLGSTNE. The full CDR3 sequence reads CARSFVFGLGSTNEYTF.

CDR3 protein: CASRIQETQYF. CDR3 DNA (partial): TGCGCCAGCAGAATACAAGAGACC. The chain recombines TRBV5-1 with TRBJ2-5; D unresolved. The missing CDR3 end, 3 residues past where the read stops, is filled in from the germline J gene. Germline assignment: CDR1 SGHRS and CDR2 YFSETQ. CDR3 length: 11 residues. V was clipped by 5 bases and J by 2 bases, with 4 bases between them.

The DNA read from the CDR3 is TGTGCCAGCAGCTGGGGAACAGGGTGGACTGAA. This translates into CASSWGTGWTE. The whole CDR3 sequence is CASSWGTGWTEAFF. The gene calls are TRBV5-6 and TRBJ1-1; D perhaps matches TRBD1 (6 bases). The read terminates 3 residues ahead of where the CDR3 ends, so the germline J gene completes it. The V and J ends lost 3 bases and 5 bases respectively, with 14 bases between them. The germline V gene encodes CDR1 SGHDT and CDR2 YYEEEE. The CDR3 length is 14 residues.

CDR3 bases read: TGCAGTGCTAGATCGGCTAAGGGACTAGGAAGGGGTGAG. Its translation: CSARSAKGLGRGE. The complete CDR3 reads CSARSAKGLGRGEQFF. This sequence joins TRBV20-1 and TRBJ2-1; 8 bases align to TRBD2. The read halts 3 residues ahead of the CDR3 end, with the missing end drawn from the germline J gene. V lost 2 bases and J lost 9; bases outside the gene matches: 15. Germline-derived CDR1 and CDR2 are DFQATT and SNEGSKA (reference sequence). The CDR3 contains 16 residues.

A note on this clone: The read stops 3 residues short of the end of the CDR3; the missing end is completed from the germline J gene. The chain is built from TRBV6-1 and TRBJ2-7; D is unclear. This CDR3 is 12 amino acids long. Trimming removed 3 bases at V and 2 bases at J, with 5 bases between. Germline-derived CDR1 and CDR2 are MNHNS and SASEGT. Incomplete CDR3 DNA: TGTGCCAGCAGTGAGTTAGCCTACGAG. The encoded protein is CASSELAYE. The whole CDR3 protein reads CASSELAYEQYF.

Remarks on this clone: The read is 3 residues too short to cover the CDR3 end, so that end is filled in from the germline J gene. This sequence joins TRBV18 and TRBJ1-5, with a possible D match to TRBD1 (6 bases). Germline CDR1 reads KGHSH; CDR2 reads LQKENI. Trimming removed 3 bases from V and 6 bases from J, with 18 bases in between. The CDR3 spans 16 residues. The CDR3 sequence: CASSPMDSSSGQPQHF. The covered CDR3 bases are TGTGCCAGCTCACCCATGGACAGCTCTTCGGGTCAGCCC.

A note on this clone: The read finishes 3 residues shy of the CDR3 end, and the germline J gene is used to complete it. The rearrangement uses TRBV7-3 and TRBJ2-3; D might be TRBD2 (7 bases). The CDR3 has 14 residues. Germline V lookup: CDR1 SGHTA, CDR2 FQGTGA. The CDR3 DNA, read in part, is TGTGCCAGCAGCTCACTGGGGGCGGGGGAGACG. This gives the protein CASSSLGAGET. The full CDR3 is CASSSLGAGETQYF.

Note on this clone: The read terminates 3 residues ahead of where the CDR3 ends, so the germline J gene completes it. This chain connects TRBV12-5 to TRBJ2-5, with D perhaps TRBD1 or TRBD2 (5 bases each). The ends were cut back, 0 bases at V and 5 bases at J, with 10 bases in the middle. CDR1 and CDR2 (germline): LGHNT, FRNRAP. The CDR3 spans 14 residues. This chain's CDR3 is CASGLVREGETQYF. CDR3 bases read: TGTGCTAGTGGTTTGGTAAGAGAGGGGGAGACC.

On this clone itself: The read comes to an end 3 residues before the CDR3 does, leaving the germline J gene to fill in the end. V and J are TRBV5-1 and TRBJ2-1, with 9 positions matching TRBD1. CDR3 length: 15 residues. Germline V lookup: CDR1 SGHRS, CDR2 YFSETQ. V lost 4 bases to trimming and J lost 6 bases; unmatched junction nucleotides: 8. The covered CDR3 bases are TGCGCCAGCAGCACCGGACAGGGGAGTCTCAATGAG. Translating gives CASSTGQGSLNE. The CDR3 in full is CASSTGQGSLNEQFF.